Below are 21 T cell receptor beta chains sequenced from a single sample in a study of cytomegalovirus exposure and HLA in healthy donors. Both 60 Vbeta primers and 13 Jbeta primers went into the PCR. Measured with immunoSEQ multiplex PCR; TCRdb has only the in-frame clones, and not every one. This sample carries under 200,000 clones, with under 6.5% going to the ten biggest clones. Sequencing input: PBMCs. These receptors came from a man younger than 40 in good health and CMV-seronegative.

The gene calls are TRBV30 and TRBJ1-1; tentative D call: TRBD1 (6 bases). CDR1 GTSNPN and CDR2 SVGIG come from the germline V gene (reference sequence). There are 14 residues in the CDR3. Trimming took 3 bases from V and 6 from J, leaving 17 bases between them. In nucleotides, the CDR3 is TGTGCCTGGAGGGGAGGGGGTCGGGTCGCTGAAGCTTTCTTT. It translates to CAWRGGGRVAEAFF.

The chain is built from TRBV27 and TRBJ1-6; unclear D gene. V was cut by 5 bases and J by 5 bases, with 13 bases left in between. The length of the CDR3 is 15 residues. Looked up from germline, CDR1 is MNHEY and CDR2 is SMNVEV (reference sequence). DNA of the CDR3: TGTGCCAGCAGTCTCCAAGGACTCAATAATTCACCCCTCCACTTT. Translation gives CASSLQGLNNSPLHF.

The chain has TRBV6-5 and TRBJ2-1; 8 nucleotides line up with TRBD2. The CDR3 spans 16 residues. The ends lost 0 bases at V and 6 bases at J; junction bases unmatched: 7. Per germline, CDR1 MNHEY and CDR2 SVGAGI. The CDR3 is CASSYSGSRGANEQFF. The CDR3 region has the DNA TGTGCCAGCAGTTACTCCGGATCGCGGGGGGCCAATGAGCAGTTCTTC.

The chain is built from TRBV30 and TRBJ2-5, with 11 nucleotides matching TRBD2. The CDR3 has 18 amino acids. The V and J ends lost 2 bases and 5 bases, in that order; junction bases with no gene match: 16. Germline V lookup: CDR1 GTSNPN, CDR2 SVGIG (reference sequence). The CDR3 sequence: CAWSRLAGILPFSETQYF. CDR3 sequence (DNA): TGTGCCTGGAGTCGACTAGCGGGAATCTTACCCTTCTCGGAGACCCAGTACTTC. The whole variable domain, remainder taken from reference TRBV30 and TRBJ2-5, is SQTIHQWPATLVQPVGSPLSLECTVEGTSNPNLYWYRQAAGRGLQLLFYSVGIGQISSEVPQNLSASRPQDRQFILSSKKLLLSDSGFYLCAWSRLAGILPFSETQYFGPGTRLLVL.

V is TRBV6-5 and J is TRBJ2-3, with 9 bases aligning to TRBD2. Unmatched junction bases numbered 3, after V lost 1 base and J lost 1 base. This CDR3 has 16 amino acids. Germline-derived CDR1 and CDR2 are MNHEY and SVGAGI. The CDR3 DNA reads TGTGCCAGCAGTTACTTTAAGCGGGGGGGCACAGATACGCAGTATTTT. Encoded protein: CASSYFKRGGTDTQYF.

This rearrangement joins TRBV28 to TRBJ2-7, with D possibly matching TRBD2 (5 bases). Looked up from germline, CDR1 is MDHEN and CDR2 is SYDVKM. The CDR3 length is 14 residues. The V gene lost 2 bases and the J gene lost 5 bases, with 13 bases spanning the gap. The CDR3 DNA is TGTGCCAGCAGTTTAGGGAGAAAGTATGACGAGCAGTACTTC. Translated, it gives CASSLGRKYDEQYF.

The CDR3 reads CASSVGRRRGYTF. CDR3 in DNA: TGTGCCAGCAGCGTAGGCCGGCGGAGGGGCTACACCTTC. The V gene is TRBV9, the J gene TRBJ1-2; the D is unclear. Germline CDR1 reads SGDLS; CDR2 reads YYNGEE. Deletions cut 0 bases from V and 8 bases from J, with 11 bases between. This CDR3 contains 13 residues.

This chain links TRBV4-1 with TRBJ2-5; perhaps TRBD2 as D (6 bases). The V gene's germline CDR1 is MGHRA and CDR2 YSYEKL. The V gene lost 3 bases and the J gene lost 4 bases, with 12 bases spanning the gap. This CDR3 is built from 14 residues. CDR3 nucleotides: TGCGCCAGCAGCCACACGGGAGTCGGAGAGACCCAGTACTTC. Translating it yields CASSHTGVGETQYF.

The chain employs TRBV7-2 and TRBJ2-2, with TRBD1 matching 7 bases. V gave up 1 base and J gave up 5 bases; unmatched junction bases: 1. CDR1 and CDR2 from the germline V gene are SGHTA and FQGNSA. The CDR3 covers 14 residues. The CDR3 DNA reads TGTGCCAGCAGCTTAGTGGGACAGACCGGGGAGCTGTTTTTT. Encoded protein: CASSLVGQTGELFF.

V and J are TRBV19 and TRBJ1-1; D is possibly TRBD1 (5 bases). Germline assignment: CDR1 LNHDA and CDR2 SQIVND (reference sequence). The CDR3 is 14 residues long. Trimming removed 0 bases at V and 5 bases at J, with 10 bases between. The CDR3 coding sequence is TGTGCCAGTAGTATAGACAGGGTCGGAACTGAAGCTTTCTTT. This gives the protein CASSIDRVGTEAFF.

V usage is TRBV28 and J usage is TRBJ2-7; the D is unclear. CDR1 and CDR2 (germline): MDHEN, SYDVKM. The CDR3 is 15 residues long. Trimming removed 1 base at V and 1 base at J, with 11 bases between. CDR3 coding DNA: TGTGCCAGCAGTTTATCAGGCTCTGCTTCCTACGAGCAGTACTTC. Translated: CASSLSGSASYEQYF. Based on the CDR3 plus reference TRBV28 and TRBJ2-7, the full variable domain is DVKVTQSSRYLVKRTGEKVFLECVQDMDHENMFWYRQDPGLGLRLIYFSYDVKMKEKGDIPEGYSVSREKKERFSLILESASTNQTSMYLCASSLSGSASYEQYFGPGTRLTVT.

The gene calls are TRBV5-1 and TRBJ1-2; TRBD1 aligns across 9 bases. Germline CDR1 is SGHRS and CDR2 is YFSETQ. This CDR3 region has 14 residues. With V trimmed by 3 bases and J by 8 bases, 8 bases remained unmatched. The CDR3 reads CASSSPGQGLGYTF. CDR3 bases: TGCGCCAGCAGCTCTCCGGGACAGGGCTTGGGCTACACCTTC.

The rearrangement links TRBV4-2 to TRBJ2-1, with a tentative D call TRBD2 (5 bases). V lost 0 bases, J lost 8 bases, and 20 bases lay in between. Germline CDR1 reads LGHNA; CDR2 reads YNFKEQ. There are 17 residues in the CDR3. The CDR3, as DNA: TGTGCCAGCAGCCAAGATAGCCTATGGGAGAGTTGGGATGAGCAGTTCTTC. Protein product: CASSQDSLWESWDEQFF.

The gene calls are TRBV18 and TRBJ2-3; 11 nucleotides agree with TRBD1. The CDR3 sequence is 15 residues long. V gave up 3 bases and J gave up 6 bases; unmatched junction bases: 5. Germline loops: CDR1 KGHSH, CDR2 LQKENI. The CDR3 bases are TGTGCCAGCTCACCCGGACAGGGGGCCATGGATACGCAGTATTTT. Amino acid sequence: CASSPGQGAMDTQYF.

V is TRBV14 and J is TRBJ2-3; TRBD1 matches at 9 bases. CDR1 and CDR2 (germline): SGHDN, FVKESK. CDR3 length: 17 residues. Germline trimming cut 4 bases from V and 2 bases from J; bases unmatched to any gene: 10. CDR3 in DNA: TGTGCCAGCAGCCGGGGAGAGGGGACAGGGCTCACAGATACGCAGTATTTT. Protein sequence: CASSRGEGTGLTDTQYF.

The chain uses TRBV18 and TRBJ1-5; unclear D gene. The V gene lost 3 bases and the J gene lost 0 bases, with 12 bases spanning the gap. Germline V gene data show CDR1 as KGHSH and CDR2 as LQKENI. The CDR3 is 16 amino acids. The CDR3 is CASSPTPGYSNQPQHF. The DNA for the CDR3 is TGTGCCAGCTCACCGACGCCGGGATATAGCAATCAGCCCCAGCATTTT.

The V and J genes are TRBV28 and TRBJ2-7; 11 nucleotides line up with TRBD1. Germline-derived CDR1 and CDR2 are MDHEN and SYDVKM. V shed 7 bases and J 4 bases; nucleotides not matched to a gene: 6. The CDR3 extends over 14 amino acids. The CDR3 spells CASTSGTGGYEQYF. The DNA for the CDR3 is TGTGCCAGCACCTCCGGGACAGGGGGATACGAGCAGTACTTC. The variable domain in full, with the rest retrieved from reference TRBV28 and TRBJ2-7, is DVKVTQSSRYLVKRTGEKVFLECVQDMDHENMFWYRQDPGLGLRLIYFSYDVKMKEKGDIPEGYSVSREKKERFSLILESASTNQTSMYLCASTSGTGGYEQYFGPGTRLTVT.

The chain's CDR3 is CASSMTWDYGYTF. Written as DNA, the CDR3 is TGCGCCAGCAGCATGACATGGGACTATGGCTACACCTTC. The V call is TRBV5-1, the J call TRBJ1-2, with D unresolved. V was pared by 4 bases and J by 3 bases, with 10 bases between. The CDR3 is 13 amino acids. In germline, CDR1 is SGHRS, CDR2 YFSETQ.

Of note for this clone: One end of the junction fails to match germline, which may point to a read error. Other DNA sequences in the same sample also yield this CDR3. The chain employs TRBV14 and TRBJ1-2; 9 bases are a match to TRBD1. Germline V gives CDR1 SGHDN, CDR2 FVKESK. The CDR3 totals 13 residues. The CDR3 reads CASSQAGQGIVTF. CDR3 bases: TGTGCCAGCAGTCAAGCGGGACAGGGAATCGTCACCTTC.

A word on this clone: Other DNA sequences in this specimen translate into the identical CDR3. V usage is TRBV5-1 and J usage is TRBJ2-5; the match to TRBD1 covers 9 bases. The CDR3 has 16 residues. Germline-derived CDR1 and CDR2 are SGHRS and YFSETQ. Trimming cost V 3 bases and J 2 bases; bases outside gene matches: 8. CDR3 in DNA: TGCGCCAGCAGCTCCTCGACAGGGGGGGTACAAGAGACCCAGTACTTC. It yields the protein CASSSSTGGVQETQYF. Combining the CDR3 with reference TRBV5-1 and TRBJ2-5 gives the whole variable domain KAGVTQTPRYLIKTRGQQVTLSCSPISGHRSVSWYQQTPGQGLQFLFEYFSETQRNKGNFPGRFSGRQFSNSRSEMNVSTLELGDSALYLCASSSSTGGVQETQYFGPGTRLLVL.

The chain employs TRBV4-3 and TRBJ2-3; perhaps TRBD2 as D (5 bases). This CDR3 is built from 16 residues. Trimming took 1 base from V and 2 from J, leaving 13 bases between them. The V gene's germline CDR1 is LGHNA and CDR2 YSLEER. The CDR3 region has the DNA TGCGCCAGCAGCCAAGTTGAAAACGGGGTCACAGATACGCAGTATTTT. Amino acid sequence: CASSQVENGVTDTQYF.